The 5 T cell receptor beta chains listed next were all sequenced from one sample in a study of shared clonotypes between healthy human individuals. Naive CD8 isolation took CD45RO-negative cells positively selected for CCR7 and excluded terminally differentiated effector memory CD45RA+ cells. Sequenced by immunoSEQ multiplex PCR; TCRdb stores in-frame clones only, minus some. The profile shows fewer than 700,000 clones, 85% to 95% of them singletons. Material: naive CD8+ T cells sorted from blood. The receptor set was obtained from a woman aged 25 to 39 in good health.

CDR3 sequence: CASSPLGLALRNEQFF. The CDR3 nucleotides read TGTGCCAGCAGTCCACTCGGGCTAGCGTTACGTAATGAGCAGTTCTTC. V and J are TRBV28 and TRBJ2-1; TRBD2 is a possible D gene (6 bases). Germline lookup yields CDR1 MDHEN and CDR2 SYDVKM. There are 16 residues in the CDR3. Trimming left V 5 bases short and J 7 bases short, with 21 bases between.

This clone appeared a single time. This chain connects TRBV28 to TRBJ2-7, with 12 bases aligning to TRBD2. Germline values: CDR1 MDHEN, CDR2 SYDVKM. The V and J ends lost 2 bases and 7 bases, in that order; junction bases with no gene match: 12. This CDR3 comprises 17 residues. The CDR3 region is CASSLPTSGSVKIEQYF. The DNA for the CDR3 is TGTGCCAGCAGTTTACCGACTAGCGGGAGCGTTAAAATTGAGCAGTACTTC.

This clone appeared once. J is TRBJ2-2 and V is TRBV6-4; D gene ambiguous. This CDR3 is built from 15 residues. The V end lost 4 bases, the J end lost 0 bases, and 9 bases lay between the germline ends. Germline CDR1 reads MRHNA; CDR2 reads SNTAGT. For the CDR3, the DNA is TGTGCCAGCAGTGTCGCTTCCTCGAACACCGGGGAGCTGTTTTTT. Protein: CASSVASSNTGELFF.

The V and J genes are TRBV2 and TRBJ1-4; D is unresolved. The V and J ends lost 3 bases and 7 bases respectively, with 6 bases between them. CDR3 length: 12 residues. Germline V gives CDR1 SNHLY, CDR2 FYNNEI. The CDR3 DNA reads TGTGCCAGCAGTGAGACGGGTGAAAAACTGTTTTTT. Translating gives CASSETGEKLFF.

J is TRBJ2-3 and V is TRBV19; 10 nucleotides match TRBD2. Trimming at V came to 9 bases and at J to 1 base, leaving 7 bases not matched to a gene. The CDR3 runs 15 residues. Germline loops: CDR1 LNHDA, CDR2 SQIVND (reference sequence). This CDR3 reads CASKWTSGGTDTQYF. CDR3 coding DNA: TGTGCCAGCAAATGGACTAGCGGAGGCACAGATACGCAGTATTTT.